What follows describes a single T cell receptor beta chain. This specimen belongs to a study of T cells in Graves' hyperthyroidism and ophthalmopathy. V lost 1 base and J lost 3, with 8 bases in between. CDR1 is MGHDK, CDR2 SYGVNS, per germline. This CDR3 spans 14 amino acids. Researchers amplified the TCR beta CDR3 regions from RNA transcripts. A first-round RT-PCR of the TCR CDR3 used the HTBI primer set. Each CDR3 protein gets one entry after TCRdb re-called the multiplex PCR reads with MiXCR. The data contain roughly 650,000 distinct CDR3 sequences, about a sixth of them singletons. The receptor's source is a woman aged 40 to 55 with Graves' ophthalmopathy. Sequenced: blood. The V call is TRBV25-1, the J call TRBJ2-3; a possible D gene is TRBD2 (6 bases). Written as DNA, the CDR3 is TGTGCCAGCAGTGAATCGACTAGAACAGATACGCAGTATTTT. Encoded protein: CASSESTRTDTQYF. The whole variable domain, remainder taken from reference TRBV25-1 and TRBJ2-3, is EADIYQTPRYLVIGTGKKITLECSQTMGHDKMYWYQQDPGMELHLIHYSYGVNSTEKGDLSSESTVSRIRTEHFPLTLESARPSHTSQYLCASSESTRTDTQYFGPGTRLTVL.